The rows below give T cell receptor beta chains drawn from one sample of a study of blood T cell repertoires in COVID-19. Measured with immunoSEQ multiplex PCR; TCRdb has only the in-frame clones, and not every one. This sample yields 160,000 or so clones, of which around 80% are seen a single time; roughly 6.8% belongs to the top ten. The sequenced material came from peripheral blood. The receptor set was obtained from a man between 65 and 85 years old with active or convalescent COVID-19. Both conserved end residues are part of each CDR3. Each record gives: clone size, CDR3 length, V gene, D gene, J gene, CDR3 DNA, CDR3 protein. D genes are given only for firm matches. Rows may omit the clone size; those that give it use once, few, many or a size class.

abundance: few; len: 15; v_gene: TRBV21-1; d_gene: .; j_gene: TRBJ2-1; CDR3nt: TGTGCCAGCAGCAAAAGGACTAGATCCTACAATGAGCAGTTCTTC; CDR3aa: CASSKRTRSYNEQFF
abundance: .; len: 15; v_gene: TRBV4-1; d_gene: .; j_gene: TRBJ1-2; CDR3nt: TGCGCCAGCAGCCAAGATGCCGGGAGGGGCTATGGCTACACCTTC; CDR3aa: CASSQDAGRGYGYTF
abundance: .; len: 14; v_gene: TRBV3-1/TRBV3-2; d_gene: TRBD1; j_gene: TRBJ1-2; CDR3nt: TGTGCCAGCAGCCAAGATCAGGGGGCGGAAGGCTACACCTTC; CDR3aa: CASSQDQGAEGYTF
abundance: .; len: 14; v_gene: TRBV5-1; d_gene: .; j_gene: TRBJ2-7; CDR3nt: TGCGCCAGCAGCTTGGTGGGGCCTACCTACGAGCAGTACTTC; CDR3aa: CASSLVGPTYEQYF
abundance: few; len: 16; v_gene: TRBV7-6; d_gene: TRBD1; j_gene: TRBJ1-6; CDR3nt: TGTGCCAGCAGCTTAGCCCCAGGGGGCGCCGGCTCACCCCTCCACTTT; CDR3aa: CASSLAPGGAGSPLHF
abundance: once; len: 18; v_gene: TRBV3-1/TRBV3-2; d_gene: .; j_gene: TRBJ1-3; CDR3nt: TGTGCCAGCAGCCAAGATGGAAGGGGGATTTACTCTGGAAACACCATATATTTT; CDR3aa: CASSQDGRGIYSGNTIYF
abundance: .; len: 15; v_gene: TRBV19; d_gene: .; j_gene: TRBJ2-1; CDR3nt: TGTGCCAGTAGTATCTCAGGGAATTATTACAATGAGCAGTTCTTC; CDR3aa: CASSISGNYYNEQFF
abundance: .; len: 14; v_gene: TRBV9; d_gene: .; j_gene: TRBJ2-7; CDR3nt: TGTGCCAGCAGCGCTCGACCAGCGAACTACGAGCAGTACTTC; CDR3aa: CASSARPANYEQYF
abundance: .; len: 14; v_gene: TRBV4-2; d_gene: .; j_gene: TRBJ2-2; CDR3nt: TGTGCCAGCAGCCAAGATTCAGGCACCGGGGAGCTGTTTTTT; CDR3aa: CASSQDSGTGELFF
abundance: .; len: 17; v_gene: TRBV7-8; d_gene: TRBD2; j_gene: TRBJ2-3; CDR3nt: TGTGCCAGCAGCTTCCGGGGGGGCTCACGCTTCACAGATACGCAGTATTTT; CDR3aa: CASSFRGGSRFTDTQYF
abundance: .; len: 14; v_gene: TRBV5-6; d_gene: .; j_gene: TRBJ1-2; CDR3nt: TGTGCCAGCAGCTTTACAGCTTTTGACTATGGCTACACCTTC; CDR3aa: CASSFTAFDYGYTF
abundance: .; len: 13; v_gene: TRBV5-5; d_gene: TRBD1; j_gene: TRBJ2-7; CDR3nt: TGTGCCAGCAAGACGACAGGGGTCGACGAGCAGTACTTC; CDR3aa: CASKTTGVDEQYF
abundance: .; len: 14; v_gene: TRBV2; d_gene: TRBD1; j_gene: TRBJ2-5; CDR3nt: TGTGCCAGCACCCAAGGGGGACAGGAAAAGACCCAGTACTTC; CDR3aa: CASTQGGQEKTQYF
abundance: many; len: 14; v_gene: TRBV2; d_gene: TRBD1; j_gene: TRBJ2-1; CDR3nt: TGTGCCAGTCGACAGGGGCCCGGGTACAATGAGCAGTTCTTC; CDR3aa: CASRQGPGYNEQFF
abundance: .; len: 15; v_gene: TRBV11-2; d_gene: TRBD1; j_gene: TRBJ2-7; CDR3nt: TGTGCCAGCAGCTTGGACAGGGAGTATTCCTACGAGCAGTACTTC; CDR3aa: CASSLDREYSYEQYF
abundance: .; len: 17; v_gene: TRBV25-1; d_gene: TRBD2; j_gene: TRBJ2-5; CDR3nt: TGTGCCAGCAGTGATCCCGCAAAGGCGCTAGCGGAAGAGACCCAGTACTTC; CDR3aa: CASSDPAKALAEETQYF
abundance: .; len: 16; v_gene: TRBV7-2; d_gene: .; j_gene: TRBJ1-3; CDR3nt: TGTGCCAGCAGCTTAGCGAGGCGGAGCTCTGGAAACACCATATATTTT; CDR3aa: CASSLARRSSGNTIYF
abundance: .; len: 13; v_gene: TRBV12-3/TRBV12-4; d_gene: .; j_gene: TRBJ2-1; CDR3nt: TGTGCCAGCAGTTTGTCATCCCCCAATGAGCAGTTCTTC; CDR3aa: CASSLSSPNEQFF
abundance: .; len: 18; v_gene: TRBV5-4; d_gene: TRBD1; j_gene: TRBJ2-1; CDR3nt: TGTGCCAGCAACTTGGGGGCACCGGGACAGGGTGCCTACAATGAGCAGTTCTTC; CDR3aa: CASNLGAPGQGAYNEQFF
abundance: .; len: 17; v_gene: TRBV30; d_gene: TRBD1; j_gene: TRBJ1-1; CDR3nt: TGTGCCTGGAGTTGGGGGCACCAGACAGGGGGGTACACTGAAGCTTTCTTT; CDR3aa: CAWSWGHQTGGYTEAFF
abundance: .; len: 16; v_gene: TRBV2; d_gene: .; j_gene: TRBJ1-2; CDR3nt: TGTGCCAGCAGTGCATCCCGACTTATGGGTAAAGGTGGCTACACCTTC; CDR3aa: CASSASRLMGKGGYTF
abundance: .; len: 14; v_gene: TRBV2; d_gene: .; j_gene: TRBJ2-1; CDR3nt: TGTGCCAGCAGTGATGGTGGTAGCCTCGATGAGCAGTTCTTC; CDR3aa: CASSDGGSLDEQFF